Listed below are T cell receptor beta chains from one sample, sequenced in a study of blood T cell repertoires in COVID-19. Here immunoSEQ multiplex PCR was the method, and the copy in TCRdb shows in-frame clones only, minus some. The sample lists 350,000 to 450,000 clones; roughly 89% were seen once. The sequencing input was PBMCs or T cells enriched from blood (not recorded which). Receptors originate from a woman aged 25 to 39 who had recovered from COVID-19. CDR3s include the opening cysteine and the closing phenylalanine or tryptophan. A D gene is named only where the DNA matches it firmly. Rows may omit the clone size; those that give it use once, few, many or a size class.

DNA: TGTGCCAGCACCAGAAGCGGGATATACAATGAGCAGTTCTTC; CDR3: CASTRSGIYNEQFF; size: .; J: TRBJ2-1; D: TRBD2; V: TRBV5-8; length: 14
DNA: TGTGCCAGCAGCTTAGCCGGGAGCTATGGCTACACCTTC; CDR3: CASSLAGSYGYTF; size: .; J: TRBJ1-2; D: .; V: TRBV7-8; length: 13
DNA: TGTGCCAGCAGTTCCCCCAGCAGGGGCAAGGAGCAGTACTTC; CDR3: CASSSPSRGKEQYF; size: few; J: TRBJ2-7; D: .; V: TRBV6-2/TRBV6-3; length: 14
DNA: TGCGCCAGCAGCCAAGATAGTGGCAGGGCCGGTGAAAAACTGTTTTTT; CDR3: CASSQDSGRAGEKLFF; size: .; J: TRBJ1-4; D: .; V: TRBV4-3; length: 16
DNA: TGTGCCATCAGTGAGTCGGGGACAGGGGTTCCCCAGGTCATTTACGAGCAGTACTTC; CDR3: CAISESGTGVPQVIYEQYF; size: .; J: TRBJ2-7; D: TRBD1; V: TRBV10-3; length: 19
DNA: TGTGCCAGCTCACCTGAGGGCGACGCTGAAGCTTTCTTT; CDR3: CASSPEGDAEAFF; size: .; J: TRBJ1-1; D: .; V: TRBV18; length: 13
DNA: TGTGCCAGCCGAATAACCCTTGCCGGGACAGGGGGCCTTAATCAGCCCCAGCATTTT; CDR3: CASRITLAGTGGLNQPQHF; size: .; J: TRBJ1-5; D: TRBD1; V: TRBV19; length: 19
DNA: TGCGCCAGCAGCGTTGGGACAGGGAATGAGCAGTTCTTC; CDR3: CASSVGTGNEQFF; size: .; J: TRBJ2-1; D: TRBD1; V: TRBV5-1; length: 13
DNA: TGTGCCAGCAGCTTACCCACGGTCCTAGAGACCCAGTACTTC; CDR3: CASSLPTVLETQYF; size: .; J: TRBJ2-5; D: .; V: TRBV7-9; length: 14
DNA: TGTGCCAGCAGTTCGTTCCGGGACAGCACCCTCAGTGGCTACACCTTC; CDR3: CASSSFRDSTLSGYTF; size: .; J: TRBJ1-2; D: TRBD1; V: TRBV28; length: 16
DNA: TGTGCCACCAGTGACTCGCGGGAAGTTTACAATGAGCAGTTCTTC; CDR3: CATSDSREVYNEQFF; size: .; J: TRBJ2-1; D: .; V: TRBV24-1; length: 15
DNA: TGTGCCAGCAGCTTAGGACAGGCTAGCCCCTATGGCTACACCTTC; CDR3: CASSLGQASPYGYTF; size: .; J: TRBJ1-2; D: .; V: TRBV7-9; length: 15
DNA: TGCGCCAGCAGCTTGACAGTAGGTTCCTATGGCTACACCTTC; CDR3: CASSLTVGSYGYTF; size: .; J: TRBJ1-2; D: .; V: TRBV5-1; length: 14
DNA: TGTGCCAGCTTTCCCTGGACAGGGTCCGGAAACACCATATATTTT; CDR3: CASFPWTGSGNTIYF; size: .; J: TRBJ1-3; D: TRBD1; V: TRBV6-5; length: 15
DNA: TGTGCCAGCAGCCAAGGGGATGGTGGGGGAGGAGCAGAGACCCAGTACTTC; CDR3: CASSQGDGGGGAETQYF; size: .; J: TRBJ2-5; D: .; V: TRBV3-1/TRBV3-2; length: 17
DNA: TGTGCCTGGGGTAGAGACAGCAAGTATGGCTACACCTTC; CDR3: CAWGRDSKYGYTF; size: .; J: TRBJ1-2; D: .; V: TRBV30; length: 13
DNA: TGTGCCAGCAGCCCCTACCAGGGGTCTGGAGAAAAACTGTTTTTT; CDR3: CASSPYQGSGEKLFF; size: .; J: TRBJ1-4; D: .; V: TRBV6-5; length: 15
DNA: TGTGCCAGTAGTGCCCGAGAACTAGCGCTAAAATACGAGCAGTACTTC; CDR3: CASSARELALKYEQYF; size: .; J: TRBJ2-7; D: TRBD2; V: TRBV19; length: 16
DNA: TGTGCCTGGAGTGACCCAACAGGGCTGGGCAATCAGCCCCAGCATTTT; CDR3: CAWSDPTGLGNQPQHF; size: .; J: TRBJ1-5; D: .; V: TRBV30; length: 16
DNA: TGCAGTGTCGGTTCGGGGGAAAAACTGTTTTTT; CDR3: CSVGSGEKLFF; size: once; J: TRBJ1-4; D: .; V: TRBV20-1; length: 11
DNA: TGTGCCAGCATTCTCCACAAAGCCTACAATGAGCAGTTCTTC; CDR3: CASILHKAYNEQFF; size: .; J: TRBJ2-1; D: .; V: TRBV2; length: 14
DNA: TGTGCCAGCTCACCAGAAGGCCCAGGGGCCTCTAATTCACCCCTCCACTTT; CDR3: CASSPEGPGASNSPLHF; size: .; J: TRBJ1-6; D: .; V: TRBV18; length: 17
DNA: TGCAGCGTTGAATCTGACAGCCTCTACGAGCAGTACTTC; CDR3: CSVESDSLYEQYF; size: .; J: TRBJ2-7; D: .; V: TRBV29-1; length: 13
DNA: TGTGCCAGCAGCTTCACCGGGGAGGTCGTCTACGAGCAGTACTTC; CDR3: CASSFTGEVVYEQYF; size: .; J: TRBJ2-7; D: .; V: TRBV7-9; length: 15
DNA: TGCAGCGTACAGCTCCCTGAAGCTTTCTTT; CDR3: CSVQLPEAFF; size: .; J: TRBJ1-1; D: .; V: TRBV29-1; length: 10
DNA: TGTGCCAGCAAGCTTAGAACAGGGATTAATGAAAAACTGTTTTTT; CDR3: CASKLRTGINEKLFF; size: .; J: TRBJ1-4; D: .; V: TRBV7-2; length: 15
DNA: TGTGCCAGCACCGGGGCGGGACCTCGAGACACCATATATTTT; CDR3: CASTGAGPRDTIYF; size: .; J: TRBJ1-3; D: .; V: TRBV27; length: 14
DNA: TGTGCCAGCAGTTACTCTAGCGCGGGAGTCACAGATACGCAGTATTTT; CDR3: CASSYSSAGVTDTQYF; size: .; J: TRBJ2-3; D: TRBD2; V: TRBV6-5; length: 16
DNA: TGTGCCAGCAGCTTATCTGGAAGCGGATCCTACGAGCAGTACTTC; CDR3: CASSLSGSGSYEQYF; size: .; J: TRBJ2-7; D: .; V: TRBV7-2; length: 15
DNA: TGCGCCAGCAGCTTGGCTGGGACAGGTGGGAACACCATATATTTT; CDR3: CASSLAGTGGNTIYF; size: .; J: TRBJ1-3; D: TRBD1; V: TRBV5-1; length: 15
DNA: TGCAGCGTTGTTTCGGACAGCGGGGGAACTGAAGCTTTCTTT; CDR3: CSVVSDSGGTEAFF; size: few; J: TRBJ1-1; D: .; V: TRBV29-1; length: 14
DNA: TGTGCCAGCAGTTTCGACAGAGGGGGCAACCCGAACACTGAAGCTTTCTTT; CDR3: CASSFDRGGNPNTEAFF; size: .; J: TRBJ1-1; D: TRBD1; V: TRBV2; length: 17
DNA: TGTGCCAGCAGCCCTTTTGGGGGGAGTTACGAGCAGTACTTC; CDR3: CASSPFGGSYEQYF; size: .; J: TRBJ2-7; D: .; V: TRBV7-3; length: 14
DNA: TGTGCCATCAGGGGAGGACTAGCGGGGGGGCAGGGAATGACAGATACGCAGTATTTT; CDR3: CAIRGGLAGGQGMTDTQYF; size: .; J: TRBJ2-3; D: TRBD2; V: TRBV10-3; length: 19
DNA: TGTGCCAGCAGCCAATATCAGGCCCCTAACTATGGCTACACCTTC; CDR3: CASSQYQAPNYGYTF; size: .; J: TRBJ1-2; D: .; V: TRBV16; length: 15
DNA: TGTGCCAGCAGCTTGGATTGGGTCAGGGGGCGCGGACAGCCCCAGCATTTT; CDR3: CASSLDWVRGRGQPQHF; size: .; J: TRBJ1-5; D: TRBD1; V: TRBV5-5; length: 17
DNA: TGTGCCTGGAGCGAGGGACAGTTTGTAGTTGAAGCTTTCTTT; CDR3: CAWSEGQFVVEAFF; size: .; J: TRBJ1-1; D: TRBD1; V: TRBV30; length: 14
DNA: TGTGCCAGCAGCCAAGATTCGGGGTATGAGCAGTTCTTC; CDR3: CASSQDSGYEQFF; size: few; J: TRBJ2-1; D: .; V: TRBV3-1/TRBV3-2; length: 13
DNA: TGTGCCAGCAGTTTCGGACAGGGGCTACGCACAGATACGCAGTATTTT; CDR3: CASSFGQGLRTDTQYF; size: .; J: TRBJ2-3; D: TRBD1; V: TRBV27; length: 16
DNA: TGTGCCAGCAGCTTCCTTAACGAGCAGTACTTC; CDR3: CASSFLNEQYF; size: .; J: TRBJ2-7; D: .; V: TRBV7-6; length: 11
DNA: TGTGCCAGCAGTCCCCGTAAAGTCCTCACCGAGAATAATTCACCCCTCCACTTT; CDR3: CASSPRKVLTENNSPLHF; size: .; J: TRBJ1-6; D: .; V: TRBV27; length: 18
DNA: TGTGCCAGCCTCCAACTAGCGGGCCTCTCCTACGAGCAGTACTTC; CDR3: CASLQLAGLSYEQYF; size: .; J: TRBJ2-7; D: TRBD2; V: TRBV28; length: 15
DNA: TGCAGCGTTGAAGATCCCCCGGGTTCGGTCTATGGCTACACCTTC; CDR3: CSVEDPPGSVYGYTF; size: .; J: TRBJ1-2; D: .; V: TRBV29-1; length: 15
DNA: TGTGCCAGCACCCTTATGGGGGGTCAGGGACCACGGGGCTACACCTTC; CDR3: CASTLMGGQGPRGYTF; size: .; J: TRBJ1-2; D: .; V: TRBV27; length: 16
DNA: TGTGCCAGCAAGGAAGGGGCCCTTGGCTACACCTTC; CDR3: CASKEGALGYTF; size: .; J: TRBJ1-2; D: .; V: TRBV7-9; length: 12
DNA: TGTGCCAGCAGCCCCGACAGTACTGGAAACACCATATATTTT; CDR3: CASSPDSTGNTIYF; size: .; J: TRBJ1-3; D: .; V: TRBV5-4; length: 14
DNA: TGCAGCGTCCGCAACGTAGGACAGGGGAATTACTATGGCTACACCTTC; CDR3: CSVRNVGQGNYYGYTF; size: .; J: TRBJ1-2; D: TRBD1; V: TRBV29-1; length: 16
DNA: TGTGCCATCAGCTTTAGGGGTTCGAACACCGGGGAGCTGTTTTTT; CDR3: CAISFRGSNTGELFF; size: few; J: TRBJ2-2; D: .; V: TRBV10-3; length: 15
DNA: TGTGCCAGTAGTCCCACTGCAACTAATGAAAAACTGTTTTTT; CDR3: CASSPTATNEKLFF; size: .; J: TRBJ1-4; D: .; V: TRBV19; length: 14
DNA: TGTGCCAGCAGGCAGCAAAAACAGGGGGATGAGCAGTTCTTC; CDR3: CASRQQKQGDEQFF; size: .; J: TRBJ2-1; D: TRBD1; V: TRBV4-2; length: 14